These 29 T cell receptor beta chains were all obtained from the same sample, sequenced in a study of blood T cell repertoires in COVID-19. The protocol was immunoSEQ multiplex PCR, while the TCRdb copy is restricted to in-frame clones and leaves out a portion. The sample holds hundreds of thousands of clones, about four fifths seen once. The sequenced sample consisted of PBMCs or T cells enriched from blood (not recorded which). These receptors originate from a woman aged 40 to 55 who had been exposed to COVID-19.

The chain uses TRBV11-1 and TRBJ1-3; D ambiguous. The V gene's germline CDR1 is SGHAT and CDR2 FQDESV (reference sequence). Trimming removed 5 bases at V and 0 bases at J, with 11 bases between. This CDR3 contains 15 residues. This CDR3 reads CASSPSGNSGNTIYF. The CDR3 DNA is TGTGCCAGCAGCCCCAGCGGGAACTCTGGAAACACCATATATTTT.

In its sample, this clone was seen many times. V and J are TRBV5-4 and TRBJ1-1, with TRBD1 as a possible D gene (5 bases). The CDR3 loop spans 14 amino acids. Trimming stripped 0 bases from V and 1 base from J, with 7 bases between. CDR1 and CDR2 from the germline V gene are SGHNT and YYREEE (reference sequence). CDR3 nucleotide sequence: TGTGCCAGCAGCTTGGCACAGGCGAACACTGAAGCTTTCTTT. As protein: CASSLAQANTEAFF.

The rearrangement joins TRBV5-1 to TRBJ2-2; 7 nucleotides match TRBD1. V shed 2 bases and J 2 bases; nucleotides not matched to a gene: 6. The CDR3 loop spans 16 amino acids. Per germline, CDR1 SGHRS and CDR2 YFSETQ. The CDR3 DNA is TGCGCCAGCAGCTTTTCGGGGACAGTCAACACCGGGGAGCTGTTTTTT. Translated, it gives CASSFSGTVNTGELFF.

The chain is built from TRBV7-2 and TRBJ2-7, with D perhaps TRBD2 (6 bases). CDR3 length: 15 residues. Trimming cost V 5 bases and J 2 bases, with 16 bases left between them. Germline CDR1 reads SGHTA; CDR2 reads FQGNSA. The CDR3 DNA reads as TGTGCCAGCAGCCGCCCCGGGACTCTTGCCTACGAGCAGTACTTC. Protein product: CASSRPGTLAYEQYF.

This clone was seen a single time. The rearrangement links TRBV28 to TRBJ2-7; TRBD1 matches 9 bases. Per the germline V gene, CDR1 is MDHEN and CDR2 is SYDVKM. The CDR3 totals 15 residues. V dropped 5 bases and J dropped 6; count of bases not matched to a gene: 11. The CDR3 reads CASSQDRGGFREQYF. DNA for the CDR3: TGTGCCAGCAGTCAGGACAGGGGCGGGTTTCGCGAGCAGTACTTC.

The V gene is TRBV6-5, the J gene TRBJ1-6; 7 bases map to TRBD1. This CDR3 contains 16 residues. V was pared by 2 bases and J by 7 bases, with 8 bases of the junction left unmatched. Germline-derived CDR1 and CDR2 are MNHEY and SVGAGI. CDR3 in DNA: TGTGCCAGCAGTTACAGCTCCGACAGGGAAAATTCACCCCTCCACTTT. Its translation: CASSYSSDRENSPLHF.

The count of this clone is one. This chain connects TRBV28 to TRBJ2-7, with D hard to call. The germline V and J ends were trimmed by 1 base and 3 bases, with 4 bases remaining between them. Germline V gene sequence: CDR1 MDHEN, CDR2 SYDVKM. The CDR3 has 12 amino acids. The CDR3 DNA reads TGTGCCAGCAGTTTATCTTTCTACGAGCAGTACTTC. Encoded protein: CASSLSFYEQYF.

This chain uses TRBV9 with TRBJ2-5; D is possibly TRBD2 (6 bases). V was cut by 6 bases and J by 2 bases, with 14 bases left in between. The CDR3 extends over 14 amino acids. Germline V gene data show CDR1 as SGDLS and CDR2 as YYNGEE. CDR3 in DNA: TGTGCCAGCAACCGCGGGGCCTTACAAGAGACCCAGTACTTC. Protein: CASNRGALQETQYF.

The table lists this clone with a count of one. The J gene is TRBJ2-2, the V gene TRBV7-2, with TRBD2 as a possible D gene (5 bases). The CDR3 is 14 amino acids. Germline-derived CDR1 and CDR2 are SGHTA and FQGNSA. V was shortened by 3 bases and J by 3 bases, with 8 bases between the two germline ends. CDR3 sequence: CASSLGEDTGELFF. As DNA, the CDR3 is TGTGCCAGCAGCTTGGGAGAGGACACCGGGGAGCTGTTTTTT.

V is TRBV5-1 and J is TRBJ2-7; 7 bases match TRBD1. Germline-derived CDR1 and CDR2 are SGHRS and YFSETQ. Trimming cost V 5 bases and J 4 bases; bases outside gene matches: 12. The CDR3 totals 15 residues. The chain's CDR3 is CASRGGLLQRYEQYF. CDR3 DNA: TGCGCCAGCAGAGGGGGCCTTCTCCAGAGATACGAGCAGTACTTC.

This sequence joins TRBV27 and TRBJ1-5; possible D gene TRBD1, 5 bases. V gave up 4 bases and J gave up 5 bases, with 18 bases separating them. This CDR3 spans 16 amino acids. Germline V gives CDR1 MNHEY, CDR2 SMNVEV (reference sequence). CDR3 in amino acids: CASSSSWRGKDQPQHF. The CDR3 DNA reads as TGTGCCAGCAGTTCCTCATGGAGGGGTAAAGATCAGCCCCAGCATTTT.

The sample holds one count of this clone. The chain has TRBV18 and TRBJ1-1; a weak D match, TRBD1 (6 bases). This CDR3 has 14 residues. The germline V and J ends were trimmed by 3 bases and 10 bases, with 18 bases remaining between them. The germline CDR1 and CDR2 sequences are KGHSH and LQKENI. CDR3 in amino acids: CASSPAQGSTGAFF. The CDR3 DNA reads as TGTGCCAGCTCACCCGCCCAGGGGTCTACAGGAGCTTTCTTT. Together with reference TRBV18 and TRBJ1-1, the CDR3 gives the full variable domain: NAGVMQNPRHLVRRRGQEARLRCSPMKGHSHVYWYRQLPEEGLKFMVYLQKENIIDESGMPKERFSAEFPKEGPSILRIQQVVRGDSAAYFCASSPAQGSTGAFFGQGTRLTVV.

The V and J genes are TRBV7-9 and TRBJ1-1; 7 bases line up with TRBD1. The CDR3 runs 17 residues. The ends lost 5 bases at V and 0 bases at J; junction bases unmatched: 12. Looked up from germline, CDR1 is SEHNR and CDR2 is FQNEAQ (reference sequence). The CDR3 loop is CASSPGSGTDLNTEAFF. For the CDR3, the DNA is TGTGCCAGCAGCCCCGGCTCCGGGACAGACCTGAACACTGAAGCTTTCTTT.

V usage is TRBV7-8 and J usage is TRBJ1-1; D perhaps matches TRBD1 (6 bases). The V gene's germline CDR1 is SGHVS and CDR2 FQNEAQ. The CDR3 totals 14 residues. V was cut by 5 bases and J by 5 bases, with 15 bases left in between. In DNA, the CDR3 is TGTGCCAGCAGCCCCCCAGGGGTTTATACTGAAGCTTTCTTT. Its protein is CASSPPGVYTEAFF.

J is TRBJ2-2 and V is TRBV7-3, with D unclear. Germline V CDR1 and CDR2: SGHTA, FQGTGA. V gave up 2 bases and J gave up 1 base, with 11 bases separating them. CDR3 length equals 16 residues. The CDR3: CASSLLPDKNTGELFF. CDR3 nucleotide sequence: TGTGCCAGCAGCTTATTGCCCGACAAGAACACCGGGGAGCTGTTTTTT. Looking up the rest from reference TRBV7-3 and TRBJ2-2 gives the full variable domain: GAGVSQTPSNKVTEKGKYVELRCDPISGHTALYWYRQSLGQGPEFLIYFQGTGAADDSGLPNDRFFAVRPEGSVSTLKIQRTERGDSAVYLCASSLLPDKNTGELFFGEGSRLTVL.

The chain employs TRBV12-3 or TRBV12-4 and TRBJ1-2; 7 bases fit TRBD1. V lost 5 bases to trimming and J lost 8 bases; unmatched junction nucleotides: 8. This CDR3 region has 13 residues. Here the CDR3 reads CASSTTGASGYTF. As DNA, the CDR3 is TGTGCCAGCAGTACCACAGGGGCATCGGGCTACACCTTC.

This sequence joins TRBV28 and TRBJ2-5, with TRBD1 identical over 11 bases. Germline loops: CDR1 MDHEN, CDR2 SYDVKM. V shed 7 bases and J 4 bases; nucleotides not matched to a gene: 8. This CDR3 has 15 residues. The CDR3 spells CASTPSGTGGETQYF. In nucleotides, the CDR3 is TGTGCCAGCACCCCAAGCGGGACAGGGGGAGAGACCCAGTACTTC. The full variable domain, in which reference TRBV28 and TRBJ2-5 provide the parts outside the CDR3, is DVKVTQSSRYLVKRTGEKVFLECVQDMDHENMFWYRQDPGLGLRLIYFSYDVKMKEKGDIPEGYSVSREKKERFSLILESASTNQTSMYLCASTPSGTGGETQYFGPGTRLLVL.

This sequence joins TRBV2 and TRBJ1-4; 9 bases map to TRBD1. The CDR3 contains 14 residues. Germline V gives CDR1 SNHLY, CDR2 FYNNEI. The V segment lost 6 bases and the J segment 7 bases; nucleotides outside the gene matches: 6. The CDR3 is CASRPQGAGEKLFF. The DNA for the CDR3 is TGTGCCAGCAGACCACAGGGGGCAGGTGAAAAACTGTTTTTT.

V usage is TRBV7-2 and J usage is TRBJ1-5, with 8 bases lining up with TRBD1. Germline V gives CDR1 SGHTA, CDR2 FQGNSA. This CDR3 is built from 15 residues. V lost 6 bases, J lost 9 bases, and 13 bases stayed unmatched. The CDR3 reads CASSSFQGALGPQHF. In DNA form, the CDR3 reads TGTGCCAGCAGTTCTTTTCAGGGGGCGTTAGGGCCCCAGCATTTT.

This clone is a singleton in its sample. V is TRBV30 and J is TRBJ1-4; 8 nucleotides agree with TRBD1. The V segment lost 4 bases and the J segment 7 bases; nucleotides outside the gene matches: 8. Germline V lookup: CDR1 GTSNPN, CDR2 SVGIG (reference sequence). This CDR3 comprises 14 residues. The CDR3 DNA reads TGTGCCTGGAAAAGAACAGGGGGAGGTGAAAAACTGTTTTTT. It specifies CAWKRTGGGEKLFF.

The chain combines TRBV7-2 with TRBJ1-4; 8 positions match TRBD1. There are 16 residues in the CDR3. The ends lost 1 base at V and 8 bases at J; junction bases unmatched: 9. Germline V gene sequence: CDR1 SGHTA, CDR2 FQGNSA. The CDR3 protein is CASSLGTGTGGEKLFF. Here the CDR3 DNA reads TGTGCCAGCAGCTTAGGGACCGGGACAGGAGGGGAAAAACTGTTTTTT.

This chain links TRBV18 with TRBJ1-5; 9 bases fit TRBD1. Germline CDR1 KGHSH, CDR2 LQKENI. The CDR3 has 15 amino acids. V was clipped by 5 bases and J by 3 bases; unmatched bases: 5. Here the CDR3 reads CASSSDRGVNQPQHF. Here the CDR3 DNA reads TGTGCCAGCTCATCGGACAGGGGAGTCAATCAGCCCCAGCATTTT.

This chain connects TRBV29-1 to TRBJ2-3; 7 bases agree with TRBD1. This CDR3 has 14 residues. Per germline, CDR1 SQVTM and CDR2 ANQGSEA. V was pared by 4 bases and J by 6 bases, with 10 bases of the junction left unmatched. The CDR3 is CSVARDSSGDTQYF. The DNA of the CDR3 is TGCAGCGTTGCCCGGGACAGCTCAGGGGATACGCAGTATTTT.

This clone appeared a single time. This chain joins TRBV7-2 and TRBJ1-5, with D possibly matching TRBD1 (5 bases). Germline lookup yields CDR1 SGHTA and CDR2 FQGNSA. V shed 2 bases and J shed 3 bases, with 8 bases lying between them. The CDR3 has 14 residues. In DNA, the CDR3 is TGTGCCAGCAGCTTAAGCAGGGCCAATCAGCCCCAGCATTTT. It yields the protein CASSLSRANQPQHF.

This chain connects TRBV11-2 to TRBJ1-4; 8 bases fit TRBD1. CDR3 length: 15 residues. The V gene's germline CDR1 is SGHAT and CDR2 FQNNGV. J gave up 6 bases and V 5 bases, and 8 bases lay outside the gene matches. The CDR3: CASSIQQGADEKLFF. The CDR3 DNA is TGTGCCAGCAGCATACAGCAGGGGGCTGATGAAAAACTGTTTTTT.

The chain employs TRBV4-1 and TRBJ2-3, with 10 bases identical to TRBD2. V lost 4 bases and J lost 1; bases outside the gene matches: 8. The CDR3 covers 17 residues. CDR1 is MGHRA and CDR2 is YSYEKL in the germline V gene. CDR3 DNA sequence: TGCGCCAGCAGCCGACCGCCCCTAGCGGGGGGCACAGATACGCAGTATTTT. Residues: CASSRPPLAGGTDTQYF.

J is TRBJ2-7 and V is TRBV6-6, with D possibly matching TRBD2 (6 bases). This CDR3 has 14 residues. Germline V CDR1 and CDR2: MNHNY, SVGAGI (reference sequence). V was pared by 2 bases and J by 7 bases, with 15 bases between. The CDR3 DNA is TGTGCCAGCAGTTACGGAGGGGCAGGGCAAGAGCAGTACTTC. Translated: CASSYGGAGQEQYF.

As to this clone: Other DNA variants within this sample encode the same CDR3. The gene calls are TRBV9 and TRBJ1-1; 7 bases agree with TRBD1. V shed 4 bases, J shed 3 bases, and the junction held 3 bases outside the gene matches. This CDR3 is built from 13 residues. CDR1 is SGDLS and CDR2 is YYNGEE in the germline V gene. CDR3 in amino acids: CASSTTGDTEAFF. The CDR3 nucleotides read TGTGCCAGCAGCACTACAGGGGACACTGAAGCTTTCTTT.

The CDR3 nucleotides read TGTGCCAGCACCACGGAGGGCGGGACTGAAGCTTTCTTT. This encodes CASTTEGGTEAFF. The chain combines TRBV6-5 with TRBJ1-1; unclear D gene. V was cut by 7 bases and J by 5 bases, with 14 bases left in between. CDR3 length: 13 residues. Germline V gene lookup returns CDR1 MNHEY and CDR2 SVGAGI.